The clone carrying this T cell receptor (beta chain) came up a few times. Its specificity is not known. It was by quantitative 5'-RACE with molecular barcodes that TCR beta libraries were made. TCRdb reanalysed the 5' RACE reads using MiXCR and keeps one entry per CDR3 protein. In the table there are under 200,000 distinct CDR3 sequences, more than 9% of which are singletons. The CDR3 is 17 amino acids. With V trimmed by 0 bases and J by 3 bases, 10 bases remained unmatched. Germline V gives CDR1 LNHNV, CDR2 YYDKDF (reference sequence). These data are taken from a study of CD8 T cells in ankylosing spondylitis. Whole-study findings and limits: As reported, disease-linked clones showed significant enrichment in matched ankylosing spondylitis synovial fluid. A motif in TCR beta, a set of roughly 8 highly homologous variants, appeared characteristic of ankylosing spondylitis blood.

This sequence was found in a male donor with ankylosing spondylitis or in good health (not recorded which). The sample comprised blood, either unsorted or a sorted T cell fraction (not recorded which). The chain recombines TRBV15 with TRBJ2-5, with TRBD1 identical over 7 bases. The CDR3 region is CATSRDRSTGEKETQYF. CDR3 bases: TGTGCCACCAGCAGAGATAGATCCACAGGGGAGAAAGAGACCCAGTACTTC.